This T cell receptor (beta chain) is drawn from a study of spatial heterogeneity in lung cancer. The study's findings and limits: Tumor mutation count correlated with how many alpha and beta TCRs expanded intratumorally. The numbers of ubiquitous and regional expanded TCRs correlated with ubiquitous and regional nonsynonymous mutations, respectively.

Every TCR cDNA molecule carried a tag that served as a unique molecular identifier. Each CDR3 protein gets one entry after TCRdb re-called the 5' RACE reads with MiXCR. The repertoire has about 22,000 distinct CDR3 sequences, approximately 9% of them found once; the top ten carry 7.7%. This CDR3 is 14 amino acids long. Trimming took 8 bases from V and 8 from J; bases not matched to a gene: 13. Germline CDR1 MDHEN, CDR2 SYDVKM. This clonotype was picked up many times. As yet, its antigen is unknown. The time point here: sample taken at primary tumor resection. The chain joins TRBV28 to TRBJ2-5; 8 bases align to TRBD2. This material consisted of lung tumor tissue, taken at surgery. This clonotype was sampled from a male donor with early-stage non-small cell lung cancer. The chain's CDR3 is CASDSGGASGTQYF. CDR3 DNA sequence: TGTGCCAGCGATTCCGGGGGGGCCTCGGGAACCCAGTACTTC.